The next 9 T cell receptor beta chains were all read from a single sample in a study of blood T cells in healthy people across ages. Primed by a sample-barcoded 5' primer and a J-beta primer mix, a second PCR proceeded for roughly 7 to 11 cycles. One entry per CDR3 protein results from TCRdb running MiXCR on the 5' RACE reads. The sample records over 600,000 distinct CDR3 sequences, 46% being singletons. Input material: blood. Source of these receptors: an older man in good health.

In this sample, this clonotype turned up a few times. The rearrangement uses TRBV5-1 and TRBJ2-1, with a possible D match to TRBD2 (6 bases). Trimming left V 1 base short and J 3 bases short, with 11 bases between. Germline CDR1 is SGHRS and CDR2 is YFSETQ. CDR3 size: 15 residues. The CDR3 reads CASSLPRGDYNEQFF. DNA of the CDR3: TGCGCCAGCAGCTTGCCGCGGGGCGACTACAATGAGCAGTTCTTC.

This clonotype was counted ten times or more. V is TRBV5-1 and J is TRBJ2-7; 10 nucleotides align to TRBD2. CDR3 size: 16 residues. V shed 0 bases, J shed 4 bases, and the junction held 7 bases outside the gene matches. The germline V gene encodes CDR1 SGHRS and CDR2 YFSETQ. The CDR3 DNA reads TGCGCCAGCAGCTTGGGAGGCGCTAGCGGGAGTTACGAGCAGTACTTC. This encodes CASSLGGASGSYEQYF.

The chain has TRBV14 and TRBJ2-1; D remains ambiguous. The CDR3 is made up of 11 amino acids. The V end lost 4 bases, the J end lost 10 bases, and 8 bases lay between the germline ends. CDR1 and CDR2 (germline): SGHDN, FVKESK. Written as DNA, the CDR3 is TGTGCCAGCAGCCGGTGGAGCGAGCAGTTCTTC. It codes for CASSRWSEQFF.

This clonotype has just a few counts. This chain connects TRBV11-1 to TRBJ2-4; D may match TRBD1 or TRBD2 (5 bases each). CDR3 length equals 15 residues. The germline gives CDR1 SGHAT, CDR2 FQDESV (reference sequence). V lost 1 base and J lost 3, with 10 bases in between. The CDR3 bases are TGTGCCAGCAGCTTAGGAGATGGGGGCAAAAACATTCAGTACTTC. It translates to CASSLGDGGKNIQYF. Using reference TRBV11-1 and TRBJ2-4 for the parts outside the CDR3, the full variable domain is EAEVAQSPRYKITEKSQAVAFWCDPISGHATLYWYRQILGQGPELLVQFQDESVVDDSQLPKDRFSAERLKGVDSTLKIQPAELGDSAMYLCASSLGDGGKNIQYFGAGTRLSVL.

This clonotype was seen a single time. This chain uses TRBV2 with TRBJ2-4; D remains ambiguous. The J call is in doubt because the DNA end fits TRBJ2-7 better. CDR1 and CDR2 (germline): SNHLY, FYNNEI. The CDR3 length is 13 residues. DNA for the CDR3: TGTGCCAGCACCCGAAGGTCCGCCTACGAGCAGTACTTC. It codes for CASTRRSAYEQYF.

This clonotype was seen a few times. This sequence joins TRBV5-1 and TRBJ2-1, with D possibly being TRBD2 (6 bases). The V gene's germline CDR1 is SGHRS and CDR2 YFSETQ. Trimming took off 1 base at V and 2 bases at J, with 13 bases between the two ends. The CDR3 has 16 residues. The CDR3 DNA follows: TGCGCCAGCAGCTTGAGCGGGCAAGACCCCTACAATGAGCAGTTCTTC. It translates to CASSLSGQDPYNEQFF.

This clonotype was detected once. This sequence joins TRBV7-9 and TRBJ2-1; 12 positions agree with TRBD2. The germline CDR1 and CDR2 sequences are SEHNR and FQNEAQ (reference sequence). V lost 5 bases and J lost 9; bases outside the gene matches: 11. CDR3 length equals 16 residues. The CDR3 bases are TGTGCCAGCAGCGGAATGGCGCTAGCGGGAGGGGGTGAGCAGTTCTTC. Amino acid sequence: CASSGMALAGGGEQFF.

This sequence joins TRBV20-1 and TRBJ2-1; the D is unclear. The CDR3 has 12 residues. V lost 6 bases, J lost 7 bases, and 13 bases lay in between. The germline V gene encodes CDR1 DFQATT and CDR2 SNEGSKA (reference sequence). The DNA of the CDR3 is TGCAGTGCCCTACGGATGCAGAATGAGCAGTTCTTC. This encodes CSALRMQNEQFF.

This rearrangement joins TRBV21-1 to TRBJ2-4; no DNA check was done on the table's D call, TRBD2. TRBV21-1 has pseudogene status. The CDR3 runs to 16 residues. CDR3 region: CASSPETSWAKNIQYF. The CDR3 DNA reads TGTGCCAGCAGCCCAGAGACTAGTTGGGCCAAAAACATTCAGTACTTC.